These 5 T cell receptor beta chains share one sample of origin, sequenced in a study of beta chain features in type 1 diabetes. General study points: Among patients with Type 1 diabetes, TCRB CDR3s were moderately but significantly shorter in every one of the four CD4+ subsets.

TCRB transcripts that were expressed got sequenced, as all of the isolated RNA had been reverse transcribed. The data were produced by immunoSEQ multiplex PCR, yet TCRdb's version contains in-frame clones alone and is incomplete. The sample contains over 20,000 clones, almost 50% of which appear only once. No antigen has been identified for these receptors. The specimen sequenced was stem cell memory CD4+ T cells from blood. The receptors stem from a man aged 25-45 years with type 1 diabetes.

CDR3 amino acids: CSVSTGVDTEAFF. The CDR3 DNA reads as TGCAGCGTCAGTACAGGCGTAGACACTGAAGCTTTCTTT. This sequence joins TRBV29-1 and TRBJ1-1; maybe TRBD1 (5 bases). The CDR3 length is 13 residues. V was trimmed by 6 bases and J by 3 bases, leaving 14 bases between them. The germline CDR1 and CDR2 sequences are SQVTM and ANQGSEA.

The chain carries TRBV27 and TRBJ1-1, with D perhaps TRBD1 (6 bases). V was trimmed by 2 bases and J by 0 bases, leaving 16 bases between them. Germline-derived CDR1 and CDR2 are MNHEY and SMNVEV (reference sequence). The CDR3 is made up of 17 amino acids. Here the CDR3 DNA reads TGTGCCAGCAGTTTAAAGCGCGGGGGGGGCCTGAACACTGAAGCTTTCTTT. Its translation is CASSLKRGGGLNTEAFF.

CDR3: CASSLRLTGIYEQYF. CDR3 DNA sequence: TGCGCCAGCAGCCTACGACTAACAGGGATCTACGAGCAGTACTTC. The genes are TRBV4-1 and TRBJ2-7; D possibly corresponds to TRBD1 (6 bases). V lost 4 bases and J 3 bases, leaving 16 bases between the germline ends. This CDR3 contains 15 residues. From germline, CDR1 is MGHRA and CDR2 YSYEKL.

The chain joins TRBV4-2 to TRBJ1-1; 7 bases map to TRBD1. V shed 2 bases, J shed 8 bases, and the junction held 8 bases outside the gene matches. Germline V gene lookup returns CDR1 LGHNA and CDR2 YNFKEQ. This CDR3 contains 14 residues. The CDR3 here is CASSQYQGDLEAFF. The CDR3 nucleotides read TGTGCCAGCAGCCAATATCAGGGGGATTTGGAAGCTTTCTTT.

The chain carries TRBV19 and TRBJ1-3; D might be TRBD1 (5 bases). V lost 5 bases and J lost 1, with 15 bases in between. CDR3 length: 16 amino acids. CDR1 is LNHDA, CDR2 SQIVND, per germline (reference sequence). The CDR3 is CASSLTGRGSGNTIYF. CDR3 nucleotides: TGTGCCAGTAGTCTTACTGGAAGGGGTTCTGGAAACACCATATATTTT.